This TCR beta chain came from a study of early T cells in non-severe SARS-CoV-2 infection. TCRdb fed the 5' RACE reads into MiXCR, producing one record per CDR3 protein. The repertoire includes 75,000 to 80,000 distinct CDR3 sequences, 9% to 10% of them detected once, and about 5.3% sits in the top ten. This clonotype occurred a few times. CDR3 length: 15 residues. V dropped 1 base and J dropped 6; count of bases not matched to a gene: 5. Germline V gene sequence: CDR1 MNHEY, CDR2 SMNVEV (reference sequence). The sequence came from an adult who was a healthcare worker with PCR-confirmed SARS-CoV-2 infection or an uninfected control (not recorded which). The gene calls are TRBV27 and TRBJ2-1; 8 bases align to TRBD1. Sequencing was performed on whole blood. CDR3 loop: CASSLLGQGGNEQFF. The CDR3 DNA reads as TGTGCCAGCAGTTTATTAGGACAGGGCGGCAATGAGCAGTTCTTC.